This T cell receptor beta chain was sequenced during a study of T-cell reconstitution after alpha-beta-depleted transplantation in children. A TCRbeta library incorporating unique molecular identifiers was prepared. Using its own MiXCR run on the PCR reads, TCRdb lists one record per CDR3 protein. The sample shows 500,000 to 650,000 distinct CDR3 sequences, over 10% of them seen only once. Study results and limitations: Expanded clones from the graft, numbering several hundred, reportedly supplied alpha-beta T cells about two months after transplant. Once a year had passed after transplant, T-cell counts and diversity came mostly from newly produced T cells. Recipient T cells and thymic progenitors that survived were the source of the high TCRbeta diversity seen at day 60 in some patients.

On this clonotype itself: The target antigen is unknown.

The CDR3 contains 16 residues. V shed 3 bases and J shed 1 base, with 15 bases lying between them. Germline loops: CDR1 SEHNR, CDR2 FQNEAQ (reference sequence). This receptor was taken from a female patient between 2 and 15 years old who had a stem cell transplant for aplastic anemia, so the T cells may come from the graft donor. The source was PBMCs, mostly from graft donor cells, collected 180 days after TCRalphabeta/CD19-depleted stem cell transplant. V and J are TRBV7-9 and TRBJ1-1; TRBD1 is a possible D gene (6 bases). CDR3 in DNA: TGTGCCAGCAGCTTCCCGGGGACAAAAGCGAACACTGAAGCTTTCTTT. Translation: CASSFPGTKANTEAFF.